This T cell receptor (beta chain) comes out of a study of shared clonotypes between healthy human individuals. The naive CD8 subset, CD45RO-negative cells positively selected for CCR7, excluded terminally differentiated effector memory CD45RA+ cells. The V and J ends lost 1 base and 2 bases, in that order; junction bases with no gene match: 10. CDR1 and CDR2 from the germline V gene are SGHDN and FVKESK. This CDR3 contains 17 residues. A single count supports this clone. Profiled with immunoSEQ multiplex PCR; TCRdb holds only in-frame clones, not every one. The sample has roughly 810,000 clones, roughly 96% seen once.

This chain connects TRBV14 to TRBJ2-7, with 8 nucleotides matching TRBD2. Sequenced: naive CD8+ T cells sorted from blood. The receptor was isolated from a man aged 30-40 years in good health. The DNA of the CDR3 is TGTGCCAGCAGCCAAGGCGTGAGCGGGGGTAGCACCTACGAGCAGTACTTC. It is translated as CASSQGVSGGSTYEQYF.